A selection of T cell receptor beta chains follows, all from one sample in a study of T-cell reconstitution after alpha-beta-depleted transplantation in children. TCRdb processed the PCR reads anew with MiXCR; each CDR3 protein has one entry. The table has a few hundred thousand distinct CDR3 sequences, 9.7% seen once. The sample in question was PBMCs from the stem cell graft donor, obtained from the stem cell graft. The receptor set was obtained from a human donor who donated a stem cell graft to a child with SCID. The CDR3 runs from the conserved cysteine through the conserved F or W. D genes are given only for firm matches. Clone sizes are shown as once, few or many counts, or a class when the clone is expanded.

TRBD1	TRBJ1-5	many	TRBV7-2	CASSRIPGTDQPQHF	TGTGCCAGCAGTCGGATCCCGGGGACAGATCAGCCCCAGCATTTT
.	TRBJ2-4	many	TRBV5-1	CASSSESLLAKNIQYF	TGCGCCAGCAGCTCGGAAAGTCTACTAGCCAAAAACATTCAGTACTTC
.	TRBJ1-6	many	TRBV7-9	CASSPGPNSPLHF	TGTGCCAGCAGCCCCGGGCCCAATTCACCCCTCCACTTT
.	TRBJ1-6	many	TRBV7-2	CASSPNKSSSPLHF	TGTGCCAGCAGCCCAAACAAGAGTTCGTCACCCCTCCACTTT
TRBD1	TRBJ2-1	many	TRBV5-1	CASSVGDREVPDEQFF	TGCGCCAGCAGCGTGGGGGACAGGGAAGTCCCTGATGAGCAGTTCTTC
.	TRBJ1-6	many	TRBV6-5	CASSYFSGGSSYNSPLHF	TGTGCCAGCAGTTACTTCTCTGGGGGGAGCTCCTATAATTCACCCCTCCACTTT
.	TRBJ2-5	many	TRBV4-3	CASSQDPGSRETQYF	TGCGCCAGCAGCCAAGACCCCGGGAGTAGAGAGACCCAGTACTTC
.	TRBJ1-4	many	TRBV7-2	CASRRTELEKLFF	TGTGCCAGCAGACGGACGGAATTAGAAAAACTGTTTTTT
.	TRBJ2-5	many	TRBV20-1	CSAAKSSETQYF	TGCAGTGCCGCCAAGAGTTCTGAGACCCAGTACTTC
.	TRBJ1-1	many	TRBV7-8	CASSLVQYWSTEAFF	TGTGCCAGCAGCTTAGTTCAATATTGGAGCACTGAAGCTTTCTTT
TRBD1	TRBJ1-6	many	TRBV4-2	CASSQADRPLHNSPLHF	TGTGCCAGCAGCCAAGCGGACAGGCCTCTACATAATTCACCCCTCCACTTT
.	TRBJ2-3	many	TRBV5-5	CASSPTSWGGDTQYF	TGTGCCAGCAGCCCTACTAGCTGGGGAGGAGATACGCAGTATTTT
.	TRBJ2-7	few	TRBV20-1	CSAKTGLYEQYF	TGCAGTGCCAAGACAGGCTTATACGAGCAGTACTTC
.	TRBJ1-1	many	TRBV3-1	CASSQTRRSTEAFF	TGTGCCAGCAGCCAGACCCGTCGAAGTACTGAAGCTTTCTTT
.	TRBJ2-6	many	TRBV14	CASSQEFSRSGANVLTF	TGTGCCAGCAGCCAAGAGTTCAGTCGCTCTGGGGCCAACGTCCTGACTTTC
.	TRBJ1-2	many	TRBV7-8	CASSPGGSTGGYTF	TGTGCCAGCAGCCCCGGGGGGAGTACTGGGGGCTACACCTTC
TRBD1	TRBJ2-1	many	TRBV5-1	CASSAGQGNEQFF	TGCGCCAGCAGCGCCGGACAGGGAAATGAGCAGTTCTTC
.	TRBJ1-2	many	TRBV5-1	CASSLADPTGYTF	TGCGCCAGCAGCTTGGCCGACCCGACGGGCTACACCTTC
.	TRBJ1-1	few	TRBV7-8	CASSPGTSVFF	TGTGCCAGCAGCCCAGGGACATCGGTTTTCTTT
.	TRBJ2-7	many	TRBV20-1	CSARDVGRGPYEQYF	TGCAGTGCTAGAGATGTGGGGAGAGGACCCTACGAGCAGTACTTC
.	TRBJ1-6	many	TRBV7-2	CASSLLTAHNSPLHF	TGTGCCAGCAGCTTATTGACAGCGCACAATTCACCCCTCCACTTT
.	TRBJ1-2	many	TRBV4-3	CASSQDNRGNYGYTF	TGCGCCAGCAGCCAAGATAACCGGGGAAACTATGGCTACACCTTC
.	TRBJ2-2	many	TRBV5-1	CASSLLASRDTGELFF	TGCGCCAGCAGCTTGCTGGCTAGCCGGGACACCGGGGAGCTGTTTTTT
.	TRBJ1-2	many	TRBV7-6	CASSLRDRGRDGYTF	TGTGCCAGCAGCTTACGGGACCGGGGGCGGGATGGCTACACCTTC
TRBD2	TRBJ2-2	many	TRBV5-1	CASSERLAENTGELFF	TGCGCCAGCAGCGAACGACTAGCGGAGAACACCGGGGAGCTGTTTTTT
.	TRBJ1-2	many	TRBV5-1	CASSPVHPYGYTF	TGCGCCAGCAGTCCTGTCCACCCCTATGGCTACACCTTC
.	TRBJ2-3	many	TRBV7-7	CASSLNGQGTQYF	TGTGCCAGCAGCTTAAACGGGCAGGGTACGCAGTATTTT
.	TRBJ2-2	many	TRBV4-3	CASSQDPSLNTGELFF	TGCGCCAGCAGCCAAGATCCTAGCTTGAACACCGGGGAGCTGTTTTTT
.	TRBJ2-7	many	TRBV27	CASSTGYEQYF	TGTGCCAGCAGTACAGGTTACGAGCAGTACTTC
.	TRBJ2-7	many	TRBV18	CASSPDRRSSYEQYF	TGTGCCAGCTCACCTGACAGGAGGAGCTCCTACGAGCAGTACTTC
.	TRBJ1-3	many	TRBV3-1	CASSQDQGNTIYF	TGTGCCAGCAGCCAAGATCAGGGGAACACCATATATTTT